One and the same sample provided the 21 T cell receptor beta chains below, sequenced in a study of regulatory T cells in long-lasting Graves disease. Arm-PCR of CDR3 regions and iRepertoire HTBI primers were the basis on which TCR beta libraries were built. Each CDR3 protein is one row after TCRdb ran MiXCR on the multiplex PCR reads. The repertoire holds roughly 450,000 distinct CDR3 sequences, with roughly 20% as singletons. Time point of the sample: persistent/refractory GD, antithyroid drugs over 5 years with positive TRAb. Making the TCR library involved RNA that had been extracted from PBMCs. The source was peripheral blood mononuclear cells (PBMCs), collected when the disease was refractory, from a patient treated with antithyroid drugs. All receptors derive from a female donor with Graves disease.

The CDR3 DNA sequence: TGTGCCAGCAGCCTAATCTCGAGATCTGAGCAGTTCTTC. The encoded protein is CASSLISRSEQFF. The chain links TRBV7-2 to TRBJ2-1; D remains ambiguous. Germline CDR1 is SGHTA and CDR2 is FQGNSA. The length of the CDR3 is 13 residues. Trimming took off 5 bases at V and 9 bases at J, with 14 bases between the two ends.

The chain links TRBV27 to TRBJ2-2; no clear D. Trimming took off 11 bases at V and 6 bases at J, with 10 bases between the two ends. The CDR3 loop spans 11 amino acids. Germline-derived CDR1 and CDR2 are MNHEY and SMNVEV (reference sequence). CDR3 residues: CAVLKAGELFF. The CDR3 bases are TGTGCCGTCCTAAAAGCCGGGGAGCTGTTTTTT.

This clonotype appeared many times. The genes are TRBV28 and TRBJ2-7; 9 bases line up with TRBD2. After removal of 6 bases from V and 2 bases from J, the junction contained 14 bases not matched to a gene. The germline V gene has CDR1 MDHEN and CDR2 SYDVKM. The CDR3 extends over 17 amino acids. DNA of the CDR3: TGTGCCAGCAGCCCCTGGGGGGGACTAGCCGTTCCCTACGAGCAGTACTTC. It specifies CASSPWGGLAVPYEQYF.

This clonotype occurred a few times. The CDR3 DNA follows: TGTGCCAGCAGTCCCTTCCGATCAACAGATACGCAGTATTTT. Translating it yields CASSPFRSTDTQYF. This chain links TRBV28 with TRBJ2-3; D not certain. This CDR3 region has 14 residues. Trimming took 5 bases from V and 3 from J, leaving 12 bases between them. Germline CDR1 reads MDHEN; CDR2 reads SYDVKM.

This clonotype has only a few counts. The chain joins TRBV6-1 to TRBJ2-6; weak D call: TRBD1 (6 bases). Germline V lookup: CDR1 MNHNS, CDR2 SASEGT. The CDR3 totals 15 residues. V gave up 6 bases and J gave up 0 bases, with 9 bases separating them. CDR3 nucleotide sequence: TGTGCCAGCAGGCGACAGGTCTCTGGGGCCAACGTCCTGACTTTC. Protein: CASRRQVSGANVLTF.

This chain links TRBV7-3 with TRBJ2-3; the D gene could be TRBD1 or TRBD2 (6 bases each). Trimming stripped 7 bases from V and 8 bases from J, with 16 bases between. Germline loops: CDR1 SGHTA, CDR2 FQGTGA. The CDR3 loop spans 13 amino acids. Here the CDR3 reads CASTLGGGGTQYF. The CDR3 region has the DNA TGTGCCAGCACCCTTGGAGGAGGGGGTACGCAGTATTTT.

The rearrangement links TRBV9 to TRBJ2-1, with 7 positions matching TRBD2. This CDR3 is built from 16 residues. V lost 0 bases, J lost 4 bases, and 7 bases stayed unmatched. Germline assignment: CDR1 SGDLS and CDR2 YYNGEE. The CDR3 reads CASSVVGLPSYNEQFF. In DNA form, the CDR3 reads TGTGCCAGCAGCGTAGTGGGACTACCATCTTACAATGAGCAGTTCTTC.

This rearrangement joins TRBV7-6 to TRBJ1-4, with a weak D call TRBD1 (6 bases). This CDR3 has 16 amino acids. Germline CDR1 is SGHVS and CDR2 is FNYEAQ. The V gene lost 2 bases and the J gene lost 4 bases, with 14 bases spanning the gap. This CDR3 is CASSLSPRGDNEKLFF. The CDR3, as DNA: TGTGCCAGCAGCTTATCTCCGAGGGGGGATAATGAAAAACTGTTTTTT. Variable domain in full (rest from reference TRBV7-6 and TRBJ1-4): GAGVSQSPRYKVTKRGQDVALRCDPISGHVSLYWYRQALGQGPEFLTYFNYEAQQDKSGLPNDRFSAERPEGSISTLTIQRTEQRDSAMYRCASSLSPRGDNEKLFFGSGTQLSVL.

V usage is TRBV9 and J usage is TRBJ2-7; no definite D call. The germline V gene encodes CDR1 SGDLS and CDR2 YYNGEE. This CDR3 contains 12 residues. The V end was cut by 4 bases, the J end by 2 bases, with 7 bases between. The CDR3 loop reads CASSSDAYEQYF. In DNA form, the CDR3 reads TGTGCCAGCAGCTCTGACGCCTACGAGCAGTACTTC.

In this sample, this clonotype turned up many times. The V and J genes are TRBV28 and TRBJ1-1; D not resolved. V shed 5 bases and J shed 4 bases, with 17 bases lying between them. Per the germline V gene, CDR1 is MDHEN and CDR2 is SYDVKM. CDR3 length: 15 amino acids. Written as DNA, the CDR3 is TGTGCCAGCAGTCCAAATCAACAGTTATTCACTGAAGCTTTCTTT. Translated: CASSPNQQLFTEAFF.

The chain recombines TRBV20-1 with TRBJ2-7; D perhaps matches TRBD1 (5 bases). Germline loops: CDR1 DFQATT, CDR2 SNEGSKA (reference sequence). The CDR3 sequence is 14 residues long. Trimming shortened V by 0 bases and J by 5 bases, and 14 bases separated the two germline ends. The CDR3, as DNA: TGCAGTGCTAGAGATTGGGCAGGGTTTCACGAGCAGTACTTC. It specifies CSARDWAGFHEQYF.

This clonotype appeared a few times. V usage is TRBV30 and J usage is TRBJ2-1; D ambiguous. This CDR3 spans 14 amino acids. The V end lost 0 bases, the J end lost 7 bases, and 13 bases lay between the germline ends. Germline CDR1 is GTSNPN and CDR2 is SVGIG (reference sequence). CDR3 DNA: TGTGCCTGGAGTGTAGGCGGATCTCTAAATGAGCAGTTCTTC. It codes for CAWSVGGSLNEQFF.

The gene calls are TRBV16 and TRBJ2-7, with 8 bases matching TRBD2. The CDR3 has 15 amino acids. Per germline, CDR1 KGHSY and CDR2 FQNENV. Trimming cost V 0 bases and J 11 bases; bases outside gene matches: 12. The CDR3 is CASSQSILAGALEYF. The CDR3 DNA follows: TGTGCCAGCAGCCAATCGATCCTAGCGGGTGCGTTAGAGTACTTC.

This clonotype was seen more than once but under ten times. This chain links TRBV10-3 with TRBJ2-5; D is unclear. This CDR3 comprises 14 residues. Germline values: CDR1 ENHRY, CDR2 SYGVKD. Trimming removed 1 base at V and 5 bases at J, with 11 bases between. As DNA, the CDR3 is TGTGCCATCAGTGAGTTGGAAGGTCGGGAGACCCAGTACTTC. Encoded protein: CAISELEGRETQYF.

The genes are TRBV3-1 and TRBJ2-7; D gene uncertain. Germline V gene data show CDR1 as LGHDT and CDR2 as YNNKEL (reference sequence). CDR3 size: 14 residues. V was cut by 6 bases and J by 3 bases, with 15 bases left in between. This CDR3 reads CASSYRADFYEQYF. DNA for the CDR3: TGTGCCAGCAGTTACCGGGCCGATTTCTACGAGCAGTACTTC.

The J gene is TRBJ2-7, the V gene TRBV27; 12 bases align to TRBD2. Germline V gives CDR1 MNHEY, CDR2 SMNVEV (reference sequence). V lost 4 bases, J lost 4 bases, and 5 bases stayed unmatched. The CDR3 loop spans 15 amino acids. DNA of the CDR3: TGTGCCAGCAGTTCGACTAGCGGGAGCTATTACGAGCAGTACTTC. Protein: CASSSTSGSYYEQYF.

Remarks on this clonotype: Because it lacks the conserved phenylalanine or tryptophan at the end, this CDR3 is likely a read error. The rearrangement links TRBV18 to TRBJ2-7, with 11 bases that match TRBD1. In germline, CDR1 is KGHSH, CDR2 LQKENI. The CDR3 covers 15 residues. V lost 3 bases, J lost 4 bases, and 5 bases stayed unmatched. In DNA, the CDR3 is TGTGCCAGCTCACCGCCCGGGACAGGGGGGTACGAGCAGTACCTC. Its translation: CASSPPGTGGYEQYL.

V is TRBV5-1 and J is TRBJ2-3, with 9 bases identical to TRBD2. The CDR3 spans 14 residues. Germline lookup yields CDR1 SGHRS and CDR2 YFSETQ. V lost 7 bases to trimming and J lost 2 bases; unmatched junction nucleotides: 5. The CDR3 loop reads CASRPSGITDTQYF. The CDR3 DNA is TGCGCCAGCCGGCCTAGCGGGATCACAGATACGCAGTATTTT.

The V gene is TRBV29-1, the J gene TRBJ2-2; 8 nucleotides agree with TRBD2. Germline CDR1 and CDR2: SQVTM and ANQGSEA. With 0 bases clipped from V and 4 bases from J, the junction kept 4 bases outside the gene matches. This CDR3 has 15 amino acids. CDR3 amino acids: CSVEDERESTGELFF. CDR3 nucleotides: TGCAGCGTTGAAGATGAGCGGGAGAGCACCGGGGAGCTGTTTTTT.

The sample holds a few counts of this clonotype. The chain employs TRBV25-1 and TRBJ2-4; D possibly corresponds to TRBD2 (6 bases). The CDR3 is made up of 15 amino acids. Looked up from germline, CDR1 is MGHDK and CDR2 is SYGVNS. Trimming shortened V by 2 bases and J by 2 bases, and 10 bases separated the two germline ends. The CDR3 here is CASSERRGTKNIQYF. The CDR3 DNA follows: TGTGCCAGCAGTGAACGGCGGGGCACCAAAAACATTCAGTACTTC.

The chain joins TRBV6-9 to TRBJ1-2; TRBD1 matches at 7 bases. Germline V lookup: CDR1 MNHGY, CDR2 SVAAGI. The V segment lost 3 bases and the J segment 7 bases; nucleotides outside the gene matches: 8. The CDR3 runs 14 residues. The CDR3 reads CASSYRQTGVGYTF. CDR3 in DNA: TGTGCCAGCAGTTACCGACAAACAGGGGTTGGCTACACCTTC.